The source of this T cell receptor beta chain is a study of T cells after yellow fever vaccination. For the study at large: Low-cell-number fractions were prepared with SMART-Seq v4 Ultra Low Input. Whole-study results and caveats: Post-booster repertoires again held most primary-vaccination clones (roughly 95% CD4, about 90% CD8). FACS-sorted repertoires might harbor abundant contaminating clonotypes from the bulk population. The secondary response was weaker, and its peak arrived faster, on day 5 versus 15.

Via MiXCR, TCRdb re-called the 5' RACE reads, giving one row per CDR3 protein. The table lists hundreds of thousands of distinct CDR3 sequences, 10% to 15% of them singletons, with about 16% in the top ten. This clonotype was seen at least ten times. Its antigen is undetermined. V was shortened by 5 bases and J by 5 bases, with 8 bases between the two germline ends. Germline lookup yields CDR1 DFQATT and CDR2 SNEGSKA (reference sequence). The CDR3 is 11 amino acids. The chain couples TRBV20-1 to TRBJ2-3, with D unclear. Specimen: PBMCs, collected on the day of the yellow fever booster vaccination. The clonotype was recovered from a man aged 25 to 40 who received the YFV17D yellow fever vaccine. CDR3 nucleotides: TGCAGTGCTGTCGGCCGAGATACGCAGTATTTT. Its protein is CSAVGRDTQYF.